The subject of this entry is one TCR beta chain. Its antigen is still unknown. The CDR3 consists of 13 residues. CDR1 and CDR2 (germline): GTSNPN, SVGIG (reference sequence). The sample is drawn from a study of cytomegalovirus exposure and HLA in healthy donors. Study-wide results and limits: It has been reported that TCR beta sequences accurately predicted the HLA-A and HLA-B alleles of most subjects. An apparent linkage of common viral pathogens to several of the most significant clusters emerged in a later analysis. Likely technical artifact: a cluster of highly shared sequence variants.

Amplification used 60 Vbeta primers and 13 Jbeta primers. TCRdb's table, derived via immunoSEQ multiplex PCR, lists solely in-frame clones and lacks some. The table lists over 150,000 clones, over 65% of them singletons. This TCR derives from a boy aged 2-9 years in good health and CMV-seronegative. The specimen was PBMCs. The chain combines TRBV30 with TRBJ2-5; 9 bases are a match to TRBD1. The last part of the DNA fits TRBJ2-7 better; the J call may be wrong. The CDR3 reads CAWSGGTGTEQYF. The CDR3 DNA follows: TGTGCCTGGAGTGGGGGGACAGGGACCGAGCAGTACTTC.